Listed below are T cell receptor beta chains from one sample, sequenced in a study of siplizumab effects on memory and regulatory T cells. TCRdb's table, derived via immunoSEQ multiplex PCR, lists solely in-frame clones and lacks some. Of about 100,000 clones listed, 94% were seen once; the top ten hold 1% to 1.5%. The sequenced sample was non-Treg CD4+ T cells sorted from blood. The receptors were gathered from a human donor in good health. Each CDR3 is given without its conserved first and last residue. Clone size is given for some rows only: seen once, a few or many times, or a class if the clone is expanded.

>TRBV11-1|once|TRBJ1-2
ASSLGPRTNYGYT
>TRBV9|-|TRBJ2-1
ASSASGPTYNEQF
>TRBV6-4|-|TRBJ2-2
ASSRLAGVNTGELF
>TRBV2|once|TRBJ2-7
ASSLGTGSSYEQY
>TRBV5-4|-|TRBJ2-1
ASSLATGTYNEQF
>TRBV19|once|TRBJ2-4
ASRDAGQPLATKNIQY
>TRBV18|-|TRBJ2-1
ASSPSGGSSYNEQF
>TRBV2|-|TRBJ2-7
ATTGENEQY
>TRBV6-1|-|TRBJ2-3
ASRSQGGSATQY
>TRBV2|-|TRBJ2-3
ASSDVRSFSTDTQY
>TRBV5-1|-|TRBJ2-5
ASSLGLAGGSETQY
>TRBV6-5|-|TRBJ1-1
ASSYRDGTEAF
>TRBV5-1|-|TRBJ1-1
ASSPGQMNTEAF
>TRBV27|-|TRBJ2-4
ASTFPLPGGRMAKNIQY
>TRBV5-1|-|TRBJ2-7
ASSTRSGPTYEQY
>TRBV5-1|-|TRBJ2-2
ASSLGQTNTGELF
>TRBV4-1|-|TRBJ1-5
ASSVDGYSNQPQH
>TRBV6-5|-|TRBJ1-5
ASRSSGTGSRPQH
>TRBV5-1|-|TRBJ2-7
ASSSRAGSSYEQY
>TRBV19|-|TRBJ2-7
ASSLLAGDYEQY
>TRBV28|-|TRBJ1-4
ASTDPGGSEKLF
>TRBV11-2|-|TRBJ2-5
ASSFQAGKETQY
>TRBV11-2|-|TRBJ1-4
ASREGTVNEKLF
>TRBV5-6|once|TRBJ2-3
ASSRVGKASTDTQY
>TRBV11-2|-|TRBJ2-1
ASSQNNAEQF
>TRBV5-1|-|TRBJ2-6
ASSLGPRGANVLT
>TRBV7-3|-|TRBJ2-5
ASSLTVDEETQY
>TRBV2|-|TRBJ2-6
ASSDERSGANVLT
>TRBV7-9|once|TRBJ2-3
ASSLTTSTDTQY
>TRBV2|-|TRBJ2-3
ASSEAGYSTDTQY
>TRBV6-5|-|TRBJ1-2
ASSLGPYGYT
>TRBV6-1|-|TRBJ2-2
ASSGLGTGYGIGELF
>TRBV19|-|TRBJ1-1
ASSMRTGISNEAF
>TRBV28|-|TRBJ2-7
ASSLFGATYEQY
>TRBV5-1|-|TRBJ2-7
ASSLGASEDEQY
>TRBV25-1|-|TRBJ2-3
ASSELLAGGRDTQY
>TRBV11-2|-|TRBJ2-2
ASSYIAGGETGELF